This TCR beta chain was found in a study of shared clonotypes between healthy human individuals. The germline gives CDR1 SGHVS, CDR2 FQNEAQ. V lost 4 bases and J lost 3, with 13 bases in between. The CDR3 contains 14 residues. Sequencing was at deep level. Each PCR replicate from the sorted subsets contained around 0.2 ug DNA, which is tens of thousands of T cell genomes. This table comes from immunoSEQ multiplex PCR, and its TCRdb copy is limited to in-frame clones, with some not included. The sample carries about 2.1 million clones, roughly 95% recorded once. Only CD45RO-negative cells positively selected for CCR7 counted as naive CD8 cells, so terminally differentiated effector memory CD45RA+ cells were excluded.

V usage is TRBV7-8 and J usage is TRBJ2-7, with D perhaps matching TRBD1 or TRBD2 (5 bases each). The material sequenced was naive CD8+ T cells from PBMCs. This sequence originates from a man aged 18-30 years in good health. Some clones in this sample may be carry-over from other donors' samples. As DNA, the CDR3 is TGTGCCAGCAGCTCGGGGCTAGGGAGCTACGAGCAGTACTTC. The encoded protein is CASSSGLGSYEQYF.